A single sample is the source of the 27 T cell receptor beta chains below, sequenced in a study of cytomegalovirus exposure and HLA in healthy donors. The study ran its PCR with 60 Vbeta and 13 Jbeta primers. TCRdb's table, derived via immunoSEQ multiplex PCR, lists solely in-frame clones and lacks some. This table holds over 150,000 clones, about 78% found once. Source material: PBMCs. Receptors originate from a woman in her twenties or thirties in good health and CMV-seronegative.

The gene calls are TRBV5-1 and TRBJ2-6; D is possibly TRBD2 (5 bases). The CDR3 totals 15 residues. Trimming shortened V by 4 bases and J by 2 bases, and 10 bases separated the two germline ends. Looked up from germline, CDR1 is SGHRS and CDR2 is YFSETQ. CDR3 residues: CASSPDYAGANVLTF. CDR3 nucleotide sequence: TGCGCCAGCAGCCCTGACTACGCTGGGGCCAACGTCCTGACTTTC.

Only a few counts were recorded for this clone. The V call is TRBV9, the J call TRBJ2-7; possible D gene TRBD1, 6 bases. Germline values: CDR1 SGDLS, CDR2 YYNGEE. The CDR3 has 13 amino acids. Trimming left V 4 bases short and J 9 bases short, with 17 bases between. CDR3 residues: CASSSSGDRGQYF. CDR3 DNA: TGTGCCAGCAGCTCCTCAGGGGATAGGGGGCAGTACTTC.

This chain uses TRBV20-1 with TRBJ2-7; 14 nucleotides match TRBD2. The length of the CDR3 is 11 residues. Germline V gene sequence: CDR1 DFQATT, CDR2 SNEGSKA (reference sequence). CDR3 amino acids: CSPGLAGVEYF. Here the CDR3 DNA reads TGCAGCCCGGGACTAGCGGGAGTAGAATACTTC.

This chain joins TRBV6-1 and TRBJ2-7; D is undetermined. The germline V gene has CDR1 MNHNS and CDR2 SASEGT. Trimming removed 10 bases from V and 2 bases from J, with 15 bases in between. This CDR3 comprises 13 residues. The CDR3 nucleotides are TGTGCCACAACTACCCTGCTTCCCTACGAGCAGTACTTC. Encoded protein: CATTTLLPYEQYF.

This clone was seen once. The chain couples TRBV4-1 to TRBJ2-3; 9 nucleotides agree with TRBD2. The junction had 13 bases not matched to a gene; V was cut back by 0 bases and J by 3 bases. From germline, CDR1 is MGHRA and CDR2 YSYEKL. The CDR3 totals 19 residues. For the CDR3, the DNA is TGCGCCAGCAGCCAAGAACCTCAGTTGGCGGGGGGGCGAACAGATACGCAGTATTTT. The encoded protein is CASSQEPQLAGGRTDTQYF.

V is TRBV5-1 and J is TRBJ1-2, with 11 bases identical to TRBD1. The V gene's germline CDR1 is SGHRS and CDR2 YFSETQ. The J segment lost 5 bases and the V segment lost 4 bases, leaving 4 bases of the junction unmatched. This CDR3 has 14 amino acids. CDR3 nucleotides: TGCGCCAGCAGCACCGGGACAGGGGGTTATGGCTACACCTTC. Protein sequence: CASSTGTGGYGYTF. Full variable domain (rest looked up from reference TRBV5-1 and TRBJ1-2): KAGVTQTPRYLIKTRGQQVTLSCSPISGHRSVSWYQQTPGQGLQFLFEYFSETQRNKGNFPGRFSGRQFSNSRSEMNVSTLELGDSALYLCASSTGTGGYGYTFGSGTRLTVV.

The chain links TRBV12-5 to TRBJ2-5; D is undetermined. The J call may be mistaken, given a closer DNA end match to TRBJ2-7. The germline CDR1 and CDR2 sequences are LGHNT and FRNRAP. The CDR3 length is 13 residues. The CDR3 protein is CASGSAGFYEQYF. The CDR3 bases are TGTGCTAGTGGTTCAGCAGGATTTTACGAGCAGTACTTC.

This chain joins TRBV7-9 and TRBJ1-5; D uncertain. Trimming removed 4 bases at V and 3 bases at J, with 10 bases between. This CDR3 contains 14 residues. Germline CDR1 and CDR2: SEHNR and FQNEAQ (reference sequence). The CDR3 coding sequence is TGTGCCAGCAGCTCGTTTGGGCCCAATCAGCCCCAGCATTTT. Its translation: CASSSFGPNQPQHF. The full variable domain, completed using reference TRBV7-9 and TRBJ1-5, is DTGVSQNPRHKITKRGQNVTFRCDPISEHNRLYWYRQTLGQGPEFLTYFQNEAQLEKSRLLSDRFSAERPKGSFSTLEIQRTEQGDSAMYLCASSSFGPNQPQHFGDGTRLSIL.

This clone is a singleton in its sample. The chain carries TRBV2 and TRBJ1-4, with 7 bases lining up with TRBD1. This CDR3 comprises 15 residues. V lost 4 bases to trimming and J lost 8 bases; unmatched junction nucleotides: 10. Per the germline V gene, CDR1 is SNHLY and CDR2 is FYNNEI. CDR3 amino acids: CASSALQGKGEKLFF. For the CDR3, the DNA is TGTGCCAGCAGTGCCTTACAGGGGAAAGGGGAAAAACTGTTTTTT.

The V and J genes are TRBV4-2 and TRBJ1-3, with 10 bases fitting TRBD1. CDR1 LGHNA and CDR2 YNFKEQ come from the germline V gene. The CDR3 is made up of 18 amino acids. Trimming at V came to 4 bases and at J to 0 bases, leaving 9 bases not matched to a gene. The CDR3 here is CASSRLPGQGFSGNTIYF. The CDR3 nucleotides read TGTGCCAGCAGCCGCCTCCCGGGACAGGGGTTCTCTGGAAACACCATATATTTT.

The genes are TRBV15 and TRBJ2-3; D is possibly TRBD2 (7 bases). V was pared by 0 bases and J by 7 bases, with 14 bases between. This CDR3 has 15 residues. Per germline, CDR1 LNHNV and CDR2 YYDKDF (reference sequence). CDR3 bases: TGTGCCACCAGCAGAGAACCGGGGGGCGGGAATACGCAGTATTTT. Protein: CATSREPGGGNTQYF.

This sequence joins TRBV20-1 and TRBJ1-1; TRBD1 might be the D (5 bases). From germline, CDR1 is DFQATT and CDR2 SNEGSKA (reference sequence). The V end was cut by 2 bases, the J end by 5 bases, with 6 bases between. This CDR3 comprises 11 residues. The CDR3 here is CSARKGTEAFF. CDR3 nucleotide sequence: TGCAGTGCTAGAAAGGGGACTGAAGCTTTCTTT.

The gene calls are TRBV6-5 and TRBJ1-3; 7 positions agree with TRBD1. This CDR3 is 15 amino acids long. The V segment lost 2 bases and the J segment 3 bases; nucleotides outside the gene matches: 4. Germline CDR1 reads MNHEY; CDR2 reads SVGAGI. Here the CDR3 reads CASSYGDSIGNTIYF. CDR3 DNA: TGTGCCAGCAGTTACGGGGACAGTATTGGAAACACCATATATTTT.

This clone was picked up a small number of times. V is TRBV13 and J is TRBJ2-7; D remains ambiguous. Germline V gives CDR1 PRHDT, CDR2 FYEKMQ (reference sequence). Trimming removed 2 bases at V and 3 bases at J, with 8 bases between. This CDR3 is 13 amino acids long. CDR3 loop: CASSLSGNYEQYF. The CDR3, as DNA: TGTGCCAGCAGCTTATCAGGAAACTACGAGCAGTACTTC.

This clone has a single count. The V call is TRBV6-5, the J call TRBJ2-2; 10 bases fit TRBD1. V shed 1 base, J shed 2 bases, and the junction held 1 base outside the gene matches. The CDR3 spans 16 residues. Germline V gene data show CDR1 as MNHEY and CDR2 as SVGAGI. CDR3 in amino acids: CASSYWTGGNTGELFF. CDR3 nucleotides: TGTGCCAGCAGTTACTGGACAGGGGGTAACACCGGGGAGCTGTTTTTT.

This chain links TRBV6-5 with TRBJ1-1; maybe TRBD1 (6 bases). The V end was cut by 0 bases, the J end by 1 base, with 9 bases between. This CDR3 contains 15 residues. Germline lookup yields CDR1 MNHEY and CDR2 SVGAGI. CDR3 coding DNA: TGTGCCAGCAGTTACTCGGGACACGGGAACACTGAAGCTTTCTTT. Amino acids: CASSYSGHGNTEAFF.

The chain links TRBV5-1 to TRBJ1-2; TRBD1 is a possible D gene (5 bases). There are 13 residues in the CDR3. V was trimmed by 4 bases and J by 3 bases, leaving 10 bases between them. CDR1 is SGHRS, CDR2 YFSETQ, per germline. CDR3 in amino acids: CASSAREDYGYTF. In nucleotides, the CDR3 is TGCGCCAGCAGCGCCAGGGAGGACTATGGCTACACCTTC.

In the case of this clone: Other DNA sequences within the sample encode an identical CDR3. The chain carries TRBV5-1 and TRBJ2-2; 9 bases agree with TRBD1. Germline V gene lookup returns CDR1 SGHRS and CDR2 YFSETQ. J lost 5 bases, V lost 2 bases, and 1 base had no gene match. This CDR3 is built from 14 residues. In nucleotides, the CDR3 is TGCGCCAGCAGCTTTGGACAGGGGACCGGGGAGCTGTTTTTT. Translated, it gives CASSFGQGTGELFF.

This chain links TRBV7-2 with TRBJ1-5; possible D gene TRBD1, 5 bases. Germline loops: CDR1 SGHTA, CDR2 FQGNSA. The V gene lost 5 bases and the J gene lost 5 bases, with 25 bases spanning the gap. This CDR3 contains 18 residues. As DNA, the CDR3 is TGTGCCAGCAGCCAATCCTCGGCAGGGAATGGAGGGCATCAGCCCCAGCATTTT. It codes for CASSQSSAGNGGHQPQHF. Combining the CDR3 with reference TRBV7-2 and TRBJ1-5 gives the whole variable domain GAGVSQSPSNKVTEKGKDVELRCDPISGHTALYWYRQSLGQGLEFLIYFQGNSAPDKSGLPSDRFSAERTGGSVSTLTIQRTQQEDSAVYLCASSQSSAGNGGHQPQHFGDGTRLSIL.

About this clone itself: The identical CDR3 is also encoded by other nucleotide sequences in the sample. The chain employs TRBV5-1 and TRBJ2-7, with TRBD1 identical over 7 bases. Germline V CDR1 and CDR2: SGHRS, YFSETQ. The CDR3 runs to 14 residues. V was clipped by 0 bases and J by 3 bases; unmatched bases: 3. The CDR3 sequence is CASSLGGQLYEQYF. CDR3 bases: TGCGCCAGCAGCTTGGGGGGACAGCTCTACGAGCAGTACTTC.

J is TRBJ2-1 and V is TRBV7-7, with 9 bases lining up with TRBD2. Germline CDR1 and CDR2: SSHAT and FNYEAQ (reference sequence). The CDR3 sequence is 15 residues long. The V and J ends lost 5 bases and 5 bases, in that order; junction bases with no gene match: 7. The CDR3 reads CASSRLAVGNNEQFF. The CDR3 DNA reads TGTGCCAGCAGCCGACTAGCGGTGGGGAACAATGAGCAGTTCTTC.

The chain joins TRBV7-3 to TRBJ2-1; TRBD2 matches 11 bases. V was clipped by 4 bases and J by 9 bases; unmatched bases: 8. Germline V gene data show CDR1 as SGHTA and CDR2 as FQGTGA. This CDR3 has 15 residues. CDR3 region: CASSSTSGAAREQFF. As DNA, the CDR3 is TGTGCCAGCAGCTCGACTAGCGGGGCCGCCCGTGAGCAGTTCTTC.

This clone turned up a few times. V usage is TRBV6-1 and J usage is TRBJ2-7; D call uncertain. CDR3 length equals 13 residues. Trimming shortened V by 1 base and J by 1 base, and 5 bases separated the two germline ends. Germline V gene sequence: CDR1 MNHNS, CDR2 SASEGT. CDR3 sequence: CASSEDRSYEQYF. DNA of the CDR3: TGTGCCAGCAGTGAAGACAGATCCTACGAGCAGTACTTC.

This clone was counted ten times or more. This rearrangement joins TRBV7-9 to TRBJ1-1; D may be TRBD1 (5 bases). Per germline, CDR1 SEHNR and CDR2 FQNEAQ (reference sequence). V lost 6 bases and J 5 bases, leaving 16 bases between the germline ends. The CDR3 consists of 14 residues. The DNA of the CDR3 is TGTGCCAGCAGGGGTCCAGCTTCAGGGACTGAAGCTTTCTTT. It codes for CASRGPASGTEAFF.

The chain joins TRBV27 to TRBJ2-5; no clear D gene. The last part of the DNA fits TRBJ2-7 better; the J call may be wrong. The CDR3 sequence is 12 residues long. Germline-derived CDR1 and CDR2 are MNHEY and SMNVEV (reference sequence). CDR3 protein: CASSLISYEQYF. The CDR3 nucleotides are TGTGCCAGCAGTTTGATTTCCTACGAGCAGTACTTC.

The chain carries TRBV29-1 and TRBJ2-2; the match to TRBD1 covers 10 bases. With 5 bases clipped from V and 2 bases from J, the junction kept 11 bases outside the gene matches. The CDR3 loop spans 17 amino acids. In germline, CDR1 is SQVTM, CDR2 ANQGSEA. As DNA, the CDR3 is TGCAGCGTTTATCGGACAGGGGGGTGGGGAAACACCGGGGAGCTGTTTTTT. This codes for CSVYRTGGWGNTGELFF.

The rearrangement uses TRBV4-1 and TRBJ2-2, with a tentative D call TRBD2 (6 bases). Trimming removed 1 base from V and 1 base from J, with 10 bases in between. The CDR3 loop spans 16 amino acids. Germline V lookup: CDR1 MGHRA, CDR2 YSYEKL. The CDR3 DNA sequence: TGCGCCAGCAGCCAAGTGGGACTCGTGAACACCGGGGAGCTGTTTTTT. Its translation: CASSQVGLVNTGELFF.